This TCR beta chain appears in the sequencing data of a study of cytomegalovirus exposure and HLA in healthy donors. Among the donors, all were healthy bone marrow donors. The CDR3 consists of 14 residues. Researchers ran the PCR with 60 Vbeta and 13 Jbeta primers. Here immunoSEQ multiplex PCR was the method, and the copy in TCRdb shows in-frame clones only, minus some. The repertoire holds some 90,000 clones, roughly 63% seen once, with more than 2.5% in the top ten. General study results and limits: Most of the CMV-associated TCR beta chains (in a later analysis) appeared to be HLA-restricted.

About this clone: Its antigen is not known.

V and J are TRBV21-1 and TRBJ2-7; TRBD2 is taken as the D call from the table, unchecked against the DNA. TRBV21-1 is a known pseudogene. Sequenced input: PBMCs. The receptor comes from a man between 45 and 60 years old in good health and CMV-seronegative. CDR3 amino acids: CASSKEGGTYEQYF. The CDR3 region has the DNA TGTGCCAGCAGCAAAGAGGGGGGGACCTACGAGCAGTACTTC.